Listed below are T cell receptor beta chains from one sample, sequenced in a study of cytomegalovirus exposure and HLA in healthy donors. Here immunoSEQ multiplex PCR was the method, and the copy in TCRdb shows in-frame clones only, minus some. The top ten clones hold 3% to 3.5% of a sample with about 140,000 clones, roughly 74% of them seen once. Material for sequencing was PBMCs. These receptors originate from a man aged 40-49 years in good health and CMV-seronegative. CDR3s include the opening cysteine and the closing phenylalanine or tryptophan. The D gene is left open where the match is weak. Only part of the rows carry a size: once, few, many, or a class if the clone is expanded.

cdr3_length: 15; d_call: .; v_call: TRBV13; clone_size: .; j_call: TRBJ2-7; cdr3_nt: TGTGCCAGCACCTCGGGGGCGGGGGCCTCCTACGAGCAGTACTTC; cdr3_aa: CASTSGAGASYEQYF
cdr3_length: 17; d_call: .; v_call: TRBV5-1; clone_size: .; j_call: TRBJ2-5; cdr3_nt: TGCGCCAGCAGCTCCGGAGGGGACAGAATCGCGGCGGAGACCCAGTACTTC; cdr3_aa: CASSSGGDRIAAETQYF
cdr3_length: 13; d_call: TRBD1; v_call: TRBV4-3; clone_size: .; j_call: TRBJ1-1; cdr3_nt: TGCGCCAGCAGACCAGGGACAGGGGGCGAAGCTTTCTTT; cdr3_aa: CASRPGTGGEAFF
cdr3_length: 14; d_call: .; v_call: TRBV9; clone_size: .; j_call: TRBJ1-4; cdr3_nt: TGTGCCAGCAGCGTCTCAGGTTCTAATGAAAAACTGTTTTTT; cdr3_aa: CASSVSGSNEKLFF
cdr3_length: 18; d_call: TRBD1; v_call: TRBV18; clone_size: .; j_call: TRBJ2-2; cdr3_nt: TGTGCCAGCTCACCCCCCGGCGCAGGGGGTATGTACACCGGGGAGCTGTTTTTT; cdr3_aa: CASSPPGAGGMYTGELFF
cdr3_length: 16; d_call: TRBD2; v_call: TRBV2; clone_size: few; j_call: TRBJ2-7; cdr3_nt: TGTGCCAGCAGTCGGGTACCGACTAGCGGGGCCTACGAGCAGTACTTC; cdr3_aa: CASSRVPTSGAYEQYF
cdr3_length: 14; d_call: .; v_call: TRBV28; clone_size: once; j_call: TRBJ2-5; cdr3_nt: TGTGCCAGCAGTTCCCAGGGTACCCAAGAGACCCAGTACTTC; cdr3_aa: CASSSQGTQETQYF
cdr3_length: 14; d_call: .; v_call: TRBV7-9; clone_size: .; j_call: TRBJ2-2; cdr3_nt: TGTGCCAGCAGCTTAGACTCTAACACCGGGGAGCTGTTTTTT; cdr3_aa: CASSLDSNTGELFF
cdr3_length: 17; d_call: .; v_call: TRBV5-4; clone_size: .; j_call: TRBJ1-1; cdr3_nt: TGTGCCAGCAGCCAGCGTCCGGGGTTCACTGGGGACACTGAAGCTTTCTTT; cdr3_aa: CASSQRPGFTGDTEAFF
cdr3_length: 16; d_call: .; v_call: TRBV5-6; clone_size: .; j_call: TRBJ2-4; cdr3_nt: TGTGCCAGCAGCCCGGGACTGTATCTAGCCAAAAACATTCAGTACTTC; cdr3_aa: CASSPGLYLAKNIQYF
cdr3_length: 16; d_call: .; v_call: TRBV27; clone_size: .; j_call: TRBJ2-1; cdr3_nt: TGTGCCAGCAGTTCCTGGCTAGGGGGGGCCTACAATGAGCAGTTCTTC; cdr3_aa: CASSSWLGGAYNEQFF
cdr3_length: 14; d_call: .; v_call: TRBV18; clone_size: .; j_call: TRBJ1-1; cdr3_nt: TGTGCCAGCTCACCCGGGGCGGGAAACACTGAAGCTTTCTTT; cdr3_aa: CASSPGAGNTEAFF
cdr3_length: 19; d_call: TRBD1; v_call: TRBV5-6; clone_size: .; j_call: TRBJ2-7; cdr3_nt: TGTGCCAGCAGCCCGGGACAGGGGGCCCCCACGATTAGCTCCTACGAGCAGTACTTC; cdr3_aa: CASSPGQGAPTISSYEQYF
cdr3_length: 17; d_call: .; v_call: TRBV2; clone_size: .; j_call: TRBJ2-6; cdr3_nt: TGTGCCAGCAGGGGGCGGGCGGGAAGCTCTGGGGCCAACGTCCTGACTTTC; cdr3_aa: CASRGRAGSSGANVLTF
cdr3_length: 15; d_call: .; v_call: TRBV5-5; clone_size: .; j_call: TRBJ1-2; cdr3_nt: TGTGCCAGCAGCTTGGCAGGGTCTATTAACTATGGCTACACCTTC; cdr3_aa: CASSLAGSINYGYTF
cdr3_length: 12; d_call: TRBD2; v_call: TRBV19; clone_size: .; j_call: TRBJ2-7; cdr3_nt: TGTGCCAGTTCCGGGGGGACGGTCGAGCAGTACTTC; cdr3_aa: CASSGGTVEQYF
cdr3_length: 16; d_call: TRBD1; v_call: TRBV28; clone_size: few; j_call: TRBJ2-7; cdr3_nt: TGTGCCAGCAGATTAATGCCGGGACAGGGTACCTACGAGCAGTACTTC; cdr3_aa: CASRLMPGQGTYEQYF
cdr3_length: 11; d_call: .; v_call: TRBV6-1; clone_size: .; j_call: TRBJ2-7; cdr3_nt: TGTGCCAGCAGTGAGGCCTCCGAGCAGTACTTC; cdr3_aa: CASSEASEQYF
cdr3_length: 12; d_call: .; v_call: TRBV29-1; clone_size: .; j_call: TRBJ2-5; cdr3_nt: TGCAGCGTTAACGACAGATGGGGGACCCAGTACTTC; cdr3_aa: CSVNDRWGTQYF
cdr3_length: 14; d_call: TRBD2; v_call: TRBV10-2; clone_size: .; j_call: TRBJ2-5; cdr3_nt: TGCGCCAGCACAGATACTAGCGGCCAAGAGACCCAGTACTTC; cdr3_aa: CASTDTSGQETQYF
cdr3_length: 15; d_call: .; v_call: TRBV6-5; clone_size: .; j_call: TRBJ1-5; cdr3_nt: TGTGCCAGCAGTGGGGGCATAGGGGCTACCCAGCCCCAGCATTTT; cdr3_aa: CASSGGIGATQPQHF
cdr3_length: 16; d_call: .; v_call: TRBV27; clone_size: .; j_call: TRBJ1-3; cdr3_nt: TGTGCCAGCAGACCTTCCCCCGGACAGCCTGGAAACACCATATATTTT; cdr3_aa: CASRPSPGQPGNTIYF
cdr3_length: 14; d_call: TRBD1; v_call: TRBV4-3; clone_size: .; j_call: TRBJ2-1; cdr3_nt: TGCGCCAGCAGCCCCGGGACAGGGGAATTTGAGCAGTTCTTC; cdr3_aa: CASSPGTGEFEQFF
cdr3_length: 14; d_call: .; v_call: TRBV5-6; clone_size: few; j_call: TRBJ1-5; cdr3_nt: TGTGCCAGCAGCTTGGGGGGGGTAAGTCAGCCCCAGCATTTT; cdr3_aa: CASSLGGVSQPQHF
cdr3_length: 16; d_call: .; v_call: TRBV15; clone_size: .; j_call: TRBJ1-4; cdr3_nt: TGTGCCACCAGCAGAGGAGCCGGGTCCTCTAATGAAAAACTGTTTTTT; cdr3_aa: CATSRGAGSSNEKLFF
cdr3_length: 16; d_call: .; v_call: TRBV13; clone_size: .; j_call: TRBJ2-3; cdr3_nt: TGTGCCAGCAGCTATGTAAGGACAGATGGCACAGATACGCAGTATTTT; cdr3_aa: CASSYVRTDGTDTQYF
cdr3_length: 13; d_call: .; v_call: TRBV6-5; clone_size: .; j_call: TRBJ1-2; cdr3_nt: TGTGCCAGCAGCCCGGGTGGTAACTATGGCTACACCTTC; cdr3_aa: CASSPGGNYGYTF
cdr3_length: 14; d_call: .; v_call: TRBV6-6; clone_size: .; j_call: TRBJ1-2; cdr3_nt: TGTGCCAGCAGTCCCCAGGATGCCCCTTATGGCTACACCTTC; cdr3_aa: CASSPQDAPYGYTF
cdr3_length: 14; d_call: TRBD1; v_call: TRBV6-5; clone_size: .; j_call: TRBJ2-5; cdr3_nt: TGTGCCAGCAGTTACTCAGGGACAGGGATTACCCAGTACTTC; cdr3_aa: CASSYSGTGITQYF
cdr3_length: 14; d_call: .; v_call: TRBV19; clone_size: .; j_call: TRBJ2-5; cdr3_nt: TGTGCCAGTAGTATTAGAACTAGCTCGGAGACCCAGTACTTC; cdr3_aa: CASSIRTSSETQYF
cdr3_length: 14; d_call: .; v_call: TRBV7-9; clone_size: .; j_call: TRBJ1-6; cdr3_nt: TGTGCCAGCAGCTTACCCGGACTTAATTCACCCCTCCACTTT; cdr3_aa: CASSLPGLNSPLHF
cdr3_length: 16; d_call: TRBD2; v_call: TRBV5-4; clone_size: .; j_call: TRBJ2-2; cdr3_nt: TGTGCCAGCAGCGGACTAGCGGGGGGACTTGGCGGGGAGCTGTTTTTT; cdr3_aa: CASSGLAGGLGGELFF
cdr3_length: 13; d_call: TRBD2; v_call: TRBV12-5; clone_size: few; j_call: TRBJ2-5; cdr3_nt: TGTGCTAGTGCGTCTAGCGGGGTAGAGACCCAGTACTTC; cdr3_aa: CASASSGVETQYF
cdr3_length: 15; d_call: TRBD1; v_call: TRBV7-7; clone_size: .; j_call: TRBJ2-1; cdr3_nt: TGTGCCAGCAGCTTGGGAACGGGACAGTACAATGAGCAGTTCTTC; cdr3_aa: CASSLGTGQYNEQFF
cdr3_length: 15; d_call: .; v_call: TRBV25-1; clone_size: .; j_call: TRBJ2-7; cdr3_nt: TGTGCCAGCAGTGCCTCCGGGGGACCCAGGTACGAGCAGTACTTC; cdr3_aa: CASSASGGPRYEQYF
cdr3_length: 12; d_call: TRBD1; v_call: TRBV19; clone_size: .; j_call: TRBJ2-7; cdr3_nt: TGTGCCAGTGGGGACAGGGGTTACGAGCAGTACTTC; cdr3_aa: CASGDRGYEQYF
cdr3_length: 13; d_call: .; v_call: TRBV2; clone_size: few; j_call: TRBJ2-1; cdr3_nt: TGTGCCAGCACCTTACTATTATACAATGAGCAGTTCTTC; cdr3_aa: CASTLLLYNEQFF
cdr3_length: 15; d_call: TRBD1; v_call: TRBV4-3; clone_size: .; j_call: TRBJ1-1; cdr3_nt: TGCGCCAGCAGCTCATCGACAGGGGCAAACACTGAAGCTTTCTTT; cdr3_aa: CASSSSTGANTEAFF
cdr3_length: 14; d_call: .; v_call: TRBV4-1; clone_size: many; j_call: TRBJ1-1; cdr3_nt: TGCGCCAGCAGCCGGCTTAAGTCGGGGACTGAAGCTTTCTTT; cdr3_aa: CASSRLKSGTEAFF
cdr3_length: 13; d_call: .; v_call: TRBV27; clone_size: .; j_call: TRBJ2-7; cdr3_nt: TGTGCCAGCAGTTCACAGGGAAGGTCCGAGCAGTACTTC; cdr3_aa: CASSSQGRSEQYF
cdr3_length: 15; d_call: TRBD1; v_call: TRBV27; clone_size: once; j_call: TRBJ1-2; cdr3_nt: TGTGCCAGCAGCTCTACCTCGACAGGGGGCAATGGCTACACCTTC; cdr3_aa: CASSSTSTGGNGYTF
cdr3_length: 14; d_call: .; v_call: TRBV2; clone_size: .; j_call: TRBJ2-7; cdr3_nt: TGTGCCGGTGGACTTGGACCCAAACTTTACGAGCAGTACTTC; cdr3_aa: CAGGLGPKLYEQYF